Listed here are 15 T cell receptor beta chains from one sample, sequenced in a study of blood T cell repertoires in COVID-19. Profiling relied on immunoSEQ multiplex PCR, and the TCRdb table lists in-frame clones only, not all of them. The repertoire holds about 290,000 clones, with 85% to 90% as singletons. The sample taken for sequencing was peripheral blood. The receptors shown here come from a woman in her twenties or thirties with COVID-19, enrolled during active disease.

This sequence joins TRBV6-5 and TRBJ1-4; D remains ambiguous. CDR1 and CDR2 from the germline V gene are MNHEY and SVGAGI. The CDR3 consists of 15 residues. V dropped 3 bases and J dropped 4 bases, with 12 bases sitting between them. CDR3 bases: TGTGCCAGCAGTTATACCCGGGGAAATAATGAAAAACTGTTTTTT. As protein: CASSYTRGNNEKLFF.

The chain combines TRBV2 with TRBJ1-6; unclear D gene. There are 15 residues in the CDR3. The germline gives CDR1 SNHLY, CDR2 FYNNEI. Deletions cut 7 bases from V and 7 bases from J, with 17 bases between. In DNA form, the CDR3 reads TGTGCCAGCAACCTAATCTTTTCCCCGAATTCACCCCTCCACTTT. Amino acid sequence: CASNLIFSPNSPLHF.

V gene TRBV6-6 combines with J gene TRBJ1-2, with D perhaps matching TRBD1 (5 bases). The CDR3 contains 14 residues. The V gene lost 0 bases and the J gene lost 7 bases, with 12 bases spanning the gap. Germline V lookup: CDR1 MNHNY, CDR2 SVGAGI (reference sequence). The CDR3 here is CASSYSEGPIGYTF. DNA of the CDR3: TGTGCCAGCAGTTACTCGGAGGGGCCTATTGGCTACACCTTC.

V and J are TRBV3-1 (or the pseudogene TRBV3-2) and TRBJ2-3; 16 bases are a match to TRBD2. The CDR3 is made up of 19 amino acids. CDR1 and CDR2 from the germline V gene are LGHDT and YNNKEL (reference sequence). The ends lost 4 bases at V and 2 bases at J; junction bases unmatched: 9. The CDR3 bases are TGTGCCAGCAGCCCGGGACTAGCGGGGGGGCTGGGGTTCACAGATACGCAGTATTTT. Encoded protein: CASSPGLAGGLGFTDTQYF.

This chain links TRBV11-2 with TRBJ2-3; 8 bases match TRBD2. Germline V gives CDR1 SGHAT, CDR2 FQNNGV. This CDR3 is built from 15 residues. The trim removed 4 bases at V and 2 bases at J, leaving 5 bases unmatched. CDR3 bases: TGTGCCAGCAGCTACGAAGCGGGGGACACAGATACGCAGTATTTT. Translated, it gives CASSYEAGDTDTQYF.

The chain is built from TRBV27 and TRBJ2-3; no reliable D call. Germline V CDR1 and CDR2: MNHEY, SMNVEV (reference sequence). The CDR3 spans 14 residues. V was trimmed by 3 bases and J by 1 base, leaving 8 bases between them. The chain's CDR3 is CASSFRRGTDTQYF. The DNA for the CDR3 is TGTGCCAGCAGTTTTCGTCGAGGCACAGATACGCAGTATTTT.

V is TRBV11-2 and J is TRBJ1-2, with TRBD1 identical over 10 bases. Trimming cost V 0 bases and J 3 bases; bases outside gene matches: 10. The V gene's germline CDR1 is SGHAT and CDR2 FQNNGV. The CDR3 is 18 residues long. In DNA form, the CDR3 reads TGTGCCAGCAGCTTAGACTCTTTTATGGACAGGGGGGACTATGGCTACACCTTC. As protein: CASSLDSFMDRGDYGYTF.

V is TRBV15 and J is TRBJ2-5; 11 bases align to TRBD2. Germline values: CDR1 LNHNV, CDR2 YYDKDF (reference sequence). J gave up 0 bases and V 3 bases, and 6 bases lay outside the gene matches. There are 17 residues in the CDR3. DNA for the CDR3: TGTGCCACCAGCAGGCCCCCTAGCGGGGGGCACCAAGAGACCCAGTACTTC. It translates to CATSRPPSGGHQETQYF. The whole variable domain, filled in from reference TRBV15 and TRBJ2-5, reads DAMVIQNPRYQVTQFGKPVTLSCSQTLNHNVMYWYQQKSSQAPKLLFHYYDKDFNNEADTPDNFQSRRPNTSFCFLDIRSPGLGDTAMYLCATSRPPSGGHQETQYFGPGTRLLVL.

The rearrangement uses TRBV19 and TRBJ1-6; D gene ambiguous. Germline-derived CDR1 and CDR2 are LNHDA and SQIVND (reference sequence). The CDR3 sequence is 14 residues long. V was pared by 7 bases and J by 6 bases, with 13 bases between. In DNA, the CDR3 is TGTGCCAGTACCCGAGTTTATCCTAATTCACCCCTCCACTTT. The encoded protein is CASTRVYPNSPLHF.

The chain couples TRBV27 to TRBJ2-4; maybe TRBD1 (5 bases). The CDR3 is made up of 14 amino acids. Deletions cut 10 bases from V and 8 bases from J, with 21 bases between. CDR1 is MNHEY, CDR2 SMNVEV, per germline (reference sequence). The CDR3 region has the DNA TGTGCCACCCGGCCTCCTTGGGGCGCGGACATTCAGTACTTC. Translation gives CATRPPWGADIQYF.

CDR3 protein: CASSVQEGDTQYF. CDR3 DNA: TGTGCCAGCAGCGTACAGGAGGGAGATACGCAGTATTTT. J is TRBJ2-3 and V is TRBV5-5; D is perhaps TRBD2 (6 bases). The CDR3 is made up of 13 amino acids. The germline CDR1 and CDR2 sequences are SGHKS and YYEKEE (reference sequence). The ends were cut back, 4 bases at V and 5 bases at J, with 11 bases in the middle.

The CDR3 DNA is TGTGCCAGCAGACCGAAGGGGGGGCGCGGCACTGAAGCTTTCTTT. Translation: CASRPKGGRGTEAFF. V and J are TRBV6-5 and TRBJ1-1, with D perhaps TRBD1 (6 bases). The CDR3 runs to 15 residues. Between the trimmed V and J ends, which lost 6 bases and 4 bases, there was a span of 18 bases. Germline assignment: CDR1 MNHEY and CDR2 SVGAGI.

J is TRBJ2-7 and V is TRBV6-5, with D unresolved. The CDR3 consists of 11 residues. Trimming took 5 bases from V and 7 from J, leaving 9 bases between them. Germline lookup yields CDR1 MNHEY and CDR2 SVGAGI. Here the CDR3 reads CASSLGLEQYF. CDR3 bases: TGTGCCAGCAGTCTGGGCCTAGAGCAGTACTTC.

The chain uses TRBV19 and TRBJ1-3, with 7 positions matching TRBD1. CDR1 LNHDA and CDR2 SQIVND come from the germline V gene (reference sequence). The CDR3 extends over 15 amino acids. V dropped 6 bases and J dropped 2; count of bases not matched to a gene: 7. As DNA, the CDR3 is TGTGCCAGTAGAACGTACAGGGGTGCTGGAAACACCATATATTTT. Residues: CASRTYRGAGNTIYF.

This chain joins TRBV5-1 and TRBJ1-1, with D possibly matching TRBD1 (6 bases). V lost 4 bases and J lost 8, with 9 bases in between. Germline CDR1 reads SGHRS; CDR2 reads YFSETQ. The CDR3 covers 11 residues. The CDR3 reads CASSVGTEAFF. For the CDR3, the DNA is TGCGCCAGCAGCGTAGGGACAGAAGCTTTCTTT. Full variable domain (outside the CDR3, taken from reference TRBV5-1 and TRBJ1-1): KAGVTQTPRYLIKTRGQQVTLSCSPISGHRSVSWYQQTPGQGLQFLFEYFSETQRNKGNFPGRFSGRQFSNSRSEMNVSTLELGDSALYLCASSVGTEAFFGQGTRLTVV.